Here is one T cell receptor beta chain with its context. Which antigen it targets is not known. No base-level quality is on record; no much larger clone is a single base apart. The sample belongs to a study of T cell responses to AZD1222 COVID-19 vaccine (dated by TCRdb to about 2021). For the study in its entirety: TCR sequencing was performed for 233 trial participants, of whom some 200 were given two doses of AZD1222 and 26 were given two doses of MenACWY control vaccine. Trial participants were enrolled into age subgroups of 18-55, 56-69 and 70-plus years, which contained about 150, 27 and 61 TCR-sequenced participants, respectively.

The time point label for this specimen denotes: about 28 days (+/-7) after the second vaccine dose. AZD1222 recipients whose second dose came at about 4 weeks and those whose second dose came at about 12 weeks were combined into one group, since spike-specific TCR depth and breadth did not differ between the two schedules. Vaccinee samples were obtained from the UK trials COV001 and COV002, which included a single-blind randomized controlled phase 2/3 trial of AZD1222 (ChAdOx1 nCoV-19) in healthy adults. Trial participant PBMC samples were collected at day 0 and day 28 after the second dose for TCRbeta chain sequencing. The CDR3 regions of human TCRbeta chains were analyzed by immunosequencing. Turning to the authors' computational methods: TCRs in the repertoires were compared against a reference library of SARS-CoV-2-specific TCRs that had been generated with the MIRA antigen-specificity platform. Breadth meant the fraction of unique TCRs that were SARS-CoV-2-associated, whereas depth meant the fraction of total T cells that were SARS-CoV-2-associated. Each spike-specific TCR was assigned to its reactive spike region and to a CD4 or CD8 class using the MIRA data. Log10-transformed breadth and depth values were compared by one-way ANOVA with Sidak's multiple comparisons tests. TCRdb took this table from immuneACCESS and kept in-frame rearrangements with V and J called. Such tables lack part of the clones; where checked against another copy, unresolved V genes explain under half of the gap, and the rest is unexplained. V, J and clone size reflect that table, while D and trimming were determined from the DNA. The sample table holds some 81,000 clones, of which approximately 85% were seen once. The ten largest clones capture about 3.5% of the sample.

Results the study describes overall, beyond this receptor: Participants were mostly white British, with more females than males. The authors suggested clonal diversity may have been underestimated. The 56-69-year group was small, and its depth increase did not reach significance, likely because of low power. Vaccine-associated CD4 TCRs spanned the whole spike protein, with dominant responses in regions 160-218 and 743-854. No day 14 peak-response samples were available, so repertoires were characterized only after the peak T cell response. Epitopes outside the regions mutated in the B.1.351 and B.1.1.7 variants were reportedly recognized by nearly half of the unique spike-specific TCRs. Conclusions about previously exposed vaccinees are limited because only 6 or 7 AZD1222 recipients were SARS-CoV-2 seropositive at baseline. A significant rise in spike-specific TCR breadth and depth was observed after two AZD1222 doses relative to day 0 and relative to MenACWY recipients.

At the junction V is shortened by 7 bases and J by 7 bases, with 14 bases in between. As encoded in the germline V gene, CDR1 is SNHLY while CDR2 is FYNNEI. The CDR3 numbers 13 residues from cysteine through phenylalanine. This entry keeps only the CDR3 DNA: 39 bases, framed from base 1. Here the sequenced sample was peripheral blood, taken 28 days after the second AZD1222 dose. The sequence links TRBV2 to TRBJ1-5; D gene: possibly TRBD1, on 6 matching bases. The clonotype comes from an adult who received the AZD1222 COVID-19 vaccine. Read as DNA, the sequence is TGTGCCAGCACACAGGGTAATGACCAGCCCCAGCATTTT. Translated, this is CASTQGNDQPQHF.